These 22 T cell receptor beta chains originate from one sample sequenced in a study of cytotoxic CD8 clonotypes in ibrutinib-treated CLL. TCRdb's copy holds only in-frame clones and misses some; the assay was immunoSEQ multiplex PCR. The sample comprises over 200,000 clones, 79% of which are singletons, and about an eighth rests with the top ten. The sample here was PBMCs, taken after 12 months of ibrutinib treatment. These receptors were collected from a human donor with chronic lymphocytic leukemia.

The chain links TRBV5-1 to TRBJ2-7; 8 nucleotides align to TRBD2. The CDR3 has 17 amino acids. Germline V gene data show CDR1 as SGHRS and CDR2 as YFSETQ. With V trimmed by 0 bases and J by 7 bases, 15 bases remained unmatched. The CDR3 region is CASSLGTGGRSSWEQYF. CDR3 coding DNA: TGCGCCAGCAGCTTGGGGACGGGCGGGAGGTCATCATGGGAGCAGTACTTC.

The J gene is TRBJ1-2, the V gene TRBV28, with D tentatively TRBD1 (5 bases). From germline, CDR1 is MDHEN and CDR2 SYDVKM. V lost 5 bases to trimming and J lost 8 bases, with 6 bases between them. The CDR3 covers 10 residues. The CDR3 sequence: CASSHRGYTF. CDR3 DNA sequence: TGTGCCAGCAGTCACAGGGGCTACACCTTC.

The chain uses TRBV6-6 and TRBJ2-7, with D perhaps TRBD2 (5 bases). CDR3 size: 16 residues. V lost 5 bases and J lost 0, with 17 bases in between. Germline-derived CDR1 and CDR2 are MNHNY and SVGAGI (reference sequence). This CDR3 reads CASSAGVAMSSYEQYF. The CDR3 region has the DNA TGTGCCAGCAGTGCCGGGGTAGCGATGAGCTCCTACGAGCAGTACTTC.

This clone was detected only once. The chain uses TRBV6-6 and TRBJ1-2, with D unresolved. Deletions cut 5 bases from V and 0 bases from J, with 7 bases between. The germline V gene encodes CDR1 MNHNY and CDR2 SVGAGI (reference sequence). The CDR3 is 13 amino acids. CDR3 in amino acids: CASSLTTNYGYTF. For the CDR3, the DNA is TGTGCCAGCAGTCTGACAACTAACTATGGCTACACCTTC.

For the CDR3, the DNA is TGTGCCATCAGTGAATGGACAGGGGGCACTGAAGCTTTCTTT. Residues: CAISEWTGGTEAFF. The V and J genes are TRBV10-3 and TRBJ1-1; 10 bases map to TRBD1. Germline CDR1 is ENHRY and CDR2 is SYGVKD. The CDR3 contains 14 residues. The J segment lost 4 bases and the V segment lost 3 bases, leaving 2 bases of the junction unmatched.

The chain links TRBV7-6 to TRBJ2-1; D might be TRBD2 (6 bases). Germline V gene data show CDR1 as SGHVS and CDR2 as FNYEAQ. This CDR3 contains 16 residues. V lost 3 bases and J lost 0, with 12 bases in between. The CDR3, as DNA: TGTGCCAGCAGCTTCGGGGGATGGGGCTCCTACAATGAGCAGTTCTTC. Its translation is CASSFGGWGSYNEQFF.

V is TRBV30 and J is TRBJ1-1, with D possibly TRBD1 on 5 matching bases. Germline CDR1 is GTSNPN and CDR2 is SVGIG (reference sequence). The CDR3 has 13 residues. Deletions cut 6 bases from V and 3 bases from J, with 14 bases between. The CDR3 DNA sequence: TGTGCCTGCGCGCTCGGGGGGGACACTGAAGCTTTCTTT. This translates into CACALGGDTEAFF.

The chain combines TRBV19 with TRBJ1-1, with 8 nucleotides matching TRBD1. V shed 4 bases and J 4 bases; nucleotides not matched to a gene: 5. Germline V gives CDR1 LNHDA, CDR2 SQIVND (reference sequence). The CDR3 is 14 amino acids. CDR3 nucleotide sequence: TGTGCCAGTAGTACCCACAGGGGGGGCACTGAAGCTTTCTTT. Its translation is CASSTHRGGTEAFF. The whole variable domain, remainder taken from reference TRBV19 and TRBJ1-1, is DGGITQSPKYLFRKEGQNVTLSCEQNLNHDAMYWYRQDPGQGLRLIYYSQIVNDFQKGDIAEGYSVSREKKESFPLTVTSAQKNPTAFYLCASSTHRGGTEAFFGQGTRLTVV.

This clone showed up many times. The V and J genes are TRBV5-6 and TRBJ2-1; unclear D gene. Trimming shortened V by 4 bases and J by 9 bases, and 26 bases separated the two germline ends. There are 17 residues in the CDR3. The V gene's germline CDR1 is SGHDT and CDR2 YYEEEE. The CDR3 reads CASSPKPTPTIAGEQFF. CDR3 coding DNA: TGTGCCAGCAGCCCTAAGCCGACCCCAACAATAGCTGGTGAGCAGTTCTTC.

V and J are TRBV6-1 and TRBJ1-5, with D tentatively TRBD1 (5 bases). The CDR3 totals 15 residues. Deletions cut 5 bases from V and 1 base from J, with 12 bases between. Germline CDR1 reads MNHNS; CDR2 reads SASEGT. CDR3 bases: TGTGCCAGCAGTTCCGGGACGCTAAGCAATCAGCCCCAGCATTTT. Translation: CASSSGTLSNQPQHF.

This chain uses TRBV11-2 with TRBJ2-1; D remains ambiguous. CDR1 and CDR2 from the germline V gene are SGHAT and FQNNGV. V was trimmed by 4 bases and J by 10 bases, leaving 20 bases between them. CDR3 length: 15 residues. The DNA for the CDR3 is TGTGCCAGCAGCTCTATCCGGAACCAACCTCGGGAGCAGTTCTTC. It encodes CASSSIRNQPREQFF.

The chain couples TRBV4-1 to TRBJ2-2, with D unresolved. CDR1 is MGHRA and CDR2 is YSYEKL in the germline V gene. The CDR3 has 14 amino acids. Trimming left V 5 bases short and J 4 bases short, with 11 bases between. The CDR3 DNA is TGCGCCAGCAGCTCCCCTACATCCACCGGGGAGCTGTTTTTT. Encoded protein: CASSSPTSTGELFF.

The chain joins TRBV18 to TRBJ2-1, with D possibly being TRBD1 (6 bases). Per germline, CDR1 KGHSH and CDR2 LQKENI. This CDR3 region has 15 residues. Trimming pared 1 base from V and 14 bases from J, leaving 21 bases between. The CDR3 nucleotides are TGTGCCAGCTCACCACAGCCAGGGGAGAGTTCCGGAGAGTTCTTC. Translated, it gives CASSPQPGESSGEFF.

Points on this clone: This specimen includes other DNA sequences encoding the same CDR3. The chain uses TRBV5-1 and TRBJ2-1; maybe TRBD1 (6 bases). V was trimmed by 0 bases and J by 4 bases, leaving 8 bases between them. The CDR3 runs 14 residues. Germline V gives CDR1 SGHRS, CDR2 YFSETQ. The CDR3 protein is CASSLGGLYNEQFF. DNA of the CDR3: TGCGCCAGCAGCTTGGGGGGGCTATACAATGAGCAGTTCTTC. The full variable domain, completed using reference TRBV5-1 and TRBJ2-1, is KAGVTQTPRYLIKTRGQQVTLSCSPISGHRSVSWYQQTPGQGLQFLFEYFSETQRNKGNFPGRFSGRQFSNSRSEMNVSTLELGDSALYLCASSLGGLYNEQFFGPGTRLTVL.

This clone was observed once. The chain joins TRBV7-9 to TRBJ2-3; unclear D gene. Trimming pared 3 bases from V and 0 bases from J, leaving 10 bases between. This CDR3 contains 15 residues. Germline V gene sequence: CDR1 SEHNR, CDR2 FQNEAQ (reference sequence). The DNA of the CDR3 is TGTGCCAGCAGCTTGCGCGGAACTAGCACAGATACGCAGTATTTT. Protein product: CASSLRGTSTDTQYF.

This chain links TRBV18 with TRBJ1-4; 8 bases align to TRBD1. The CDR3 has 16 residues. Germline V gene lookup returns CDR1 KGHSH and CDR2 LQKENI. Trimming cost V 6 bases and J 3 bases; bases outside gene matches: 9. This chain's CDR3 is CASSPSGGAANEKLFF. In nucleotides, the CDR3 is TGTGCCAGCTCCCCCTCAGGGGGCGCGGCTAATGAAAAACTGTTTTTT.

This clone was counted only a few times. V is TRBV19 and J is TRBJ1-4; D is undetermined. CDR1 and CDR2 from the germline V gene are LNHDA and SQIVND (reference sequence). Trimming cost V 6 bases and J 6 bases, with 14 bases left between them. The CDR3 totals 14 residues. CDR3 coding DNA: TGTGCCAGTAGCGTGGACGGCGAATATGAAAAACTGTTTTTT. It encodes CASSVDGEYEKLFF.

As DNA, the CDR3 is TGCGCCAGCAGCTCCCCCCAGAGCGCTTCTAGCGGGAGCTCCTACGAGCAGTACTTC. This sequence encodes CASSSPQSASSGSSYEQYF. The V gene is TRBV5-1, the J gene TRBJ2-7, with 10 nucleotides matching TRBD2. CDR1 and CDR2 (germline): SGHRS, YFSETQ. The CDR3 spans 19 residues. With 3 bases clipped from V and 0 bases from J, the junction kept 15 bases outside the gene matches.

This clone is a singleton in its sample. The V call is TRBV2, the J call TRBJ2-2; D remains ambiguous. The CDR3 extends over 11 amino acids. Looked up from germline, CDR1 is SNHLY and CDR2 is FYNNEI. Deletions cut 6 bases from V and 4 bases from J, with 3 bases between. The CDR3 bases are TGTGCCAGCAGAGGCACCGGGGAGCTGTTTTTT. Translating it yields CASRGTGELFF. Full variable domain (outside the CDR3, taken from reference TRBV2 and TRBJ2-2): EPEVTQTPSHQVTQMGQEVILRCVPISNHLYFYWYRQILGQKVEFLVSFYNNEISEKSEIFDDQFSVERPDGSNFTLKIRSTKLEDSAMYFCASRGTGELFFGEGSRLTVL.

The genes are TRBV5-4 and TRBJ2-7, with TRBD1 identical over 7 bases. The V and J ends lost 3 bases and 3 bases, in that order; junction bases with no gene match: 3. The CDR3 extends over 13 amino acids. Per germline, CDR1 SGHNT and CDR2 YYREEE (reference sequence). Written as DNA, the CDR3 is TGTGCCAGCAGCTCGGACAGGTACTACGAGCAGTACTTC. Its translation is CASSSDRYYEQYF.

This clone appeared a few times. The chain couples TRBV7-8 to TRBJ2-1, with TRBD2 matching 7 bases. The J segment lost 10 bases and the V segment lost 3 bases, leaving 12 bases of the junction unmatched. The germline V gene encodes CDR1 SGHVS and CDR2 FQNEAQ. CDR3 size: 15 residues. The CDR3 DNA sequence: TGTGCCAGCAGCTTGCAGGCTAGCGGTTATAGCGAGCAGTTCTTC. Translation: CASSLQASGYSEQFF.

The rearrangement joins TRBV10-1 to TRBJ1-2; the D is unclear. V was shortened by 0 bases and J by 7 bases, with 9 bases between the two germline ends. CDR1 and CDR2 from the germline V gene are WNHNN and SYGVQD (reference sequence). This CDR3 is built from 13 residues. This CDR3 reads CASSESWHTGYTF. For the CDR3, the DNA is TGCGCCAGCAGTGAGTCGTGGCACACTGGCTACACCTTC.